This T cell receptor (beta chain) was captured in a study of T cell changes during pregnancy in multiple sclerosis. The CDR3 is 14 residues long. V gave up 2 bases and J gave up 4 bases, with 11 bases separating them. CDR1 is SGHTA and CDR2 is FQGNSA in the germline V gene. Libraries were prepared by immunoSEQ multiplex PCR; TCRdb keeps only in-frame clonotypes and omits some of them. The sample has 70,000 to 95,000 clones, 94% seen once; the top ten hold less than 2.5%. This TCR was recovered from a female donor with multiple sclerosis, enrolled in a pregnancy study. The sample here was peripheral blood, taken in the third trimester of pregnancy. V and J are TRBV7-2 and TRBJ1-1, with D perhaps TRBD1 (5 bases). The CDR3 is CASSLRQGGTEAFF. The CDR3 DNA follows: TGTGCCAGCAGCTTAAGGCAGGGTGGCACTGAAGCTTTCTTT. The complete variable domain, with remaining parts taken from reference TRBV7-2 and TRBJ1-1, reads GAGVSQSPSNKVTEKGKDVELRCDPISGHTALYWYRQSLGQGLEFLIYFQGNSAPDKSGLPSDRFSAERTGGSVSTLTIQRTQQEDSAVYLCASSLRQGGTEAFFGQGTRLTVV.